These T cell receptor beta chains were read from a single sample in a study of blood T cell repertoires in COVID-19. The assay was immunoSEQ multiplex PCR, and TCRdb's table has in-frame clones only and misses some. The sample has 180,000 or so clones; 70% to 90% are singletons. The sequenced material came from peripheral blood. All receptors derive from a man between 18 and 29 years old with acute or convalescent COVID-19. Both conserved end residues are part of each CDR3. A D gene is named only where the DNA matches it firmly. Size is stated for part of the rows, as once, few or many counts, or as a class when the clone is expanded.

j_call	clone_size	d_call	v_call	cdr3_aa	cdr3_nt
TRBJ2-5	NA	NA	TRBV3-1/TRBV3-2	CASHGAGLQETQYF	TGTGCCTCCCATGGGGCCGGACTACAAGAGACCCAGTACTTC
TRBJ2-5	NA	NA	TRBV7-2	CASSLAGGAGQETQYF	TGTGCCAGCAGCTTAGCAGGGGGGGCGGGCCAAGAGACCCAGTACTTC
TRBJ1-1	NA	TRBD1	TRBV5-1	CASHGDRIEAFF	TGCGCCAGCCACGGGGACAGAATTGAAGCTTTCTTT
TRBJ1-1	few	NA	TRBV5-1	CASSWQQGDTEAFF	TGCGCCAGCAGCTGGCAACAGGGTGACACTGAAGCTTTCTTT
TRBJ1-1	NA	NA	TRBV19	CASNNGQLVMNTEAFF	TGTGCCAGTAACAACGGACAGTTAGTTATGAACACTGAAGCTTTCTTT
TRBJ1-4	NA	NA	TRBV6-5	CASRDSGWDEKLFF	TGTGCCAGCAGAGACAGTGGGTGGGATGAAAAACTGTTTTTT
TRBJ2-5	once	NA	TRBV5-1	CASSLAVETQYF	TGCGCCAGCAGCTTGGCCGTCGAGACCCAGTACTTC
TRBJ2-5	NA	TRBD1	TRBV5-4	CASSLAGRGQETQYF	TGTGCCAGCAGCTTGGCTGGCAGGGGGCAAGAGACCCAGTACTTC
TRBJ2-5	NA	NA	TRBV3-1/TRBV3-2	CASSSLLKRGFQETQYF	TGTGCCAGCAGCTCCCTCCTAAAACGGGGGTTCCAAGAGACCCAGTACTTC
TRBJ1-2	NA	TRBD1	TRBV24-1	CATSDARDSSGYTF	TGTGCCACCAGTGATGCACGGGACAGTTCTGGCTACACCTTC
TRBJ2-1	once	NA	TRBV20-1	CSAPDLYEQFF	TGCAGTGCTCCCGACTTATATGAGCAGTTCTTC
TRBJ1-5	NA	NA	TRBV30	CAWSVYGGGNQPQHF	TGTGCCTGGAGTGTATATGGTGGGGGGAATCAGCCCCAGCATTTT
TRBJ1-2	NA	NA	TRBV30	CAWSVSVYGYTF	TGTGCCTGGAGTGTTTCAGTTTATGGCTACACCTTC
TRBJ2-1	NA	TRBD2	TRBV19	CASSISSGENEQFF	TGTGCCAGTAGTATCTCTAGCGGGGAGAATGAGCAGTTCTTC
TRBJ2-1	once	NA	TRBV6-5	CASNRDMRGNEQFF	TGTGCCAGTAACCGGGACATGCGCGGGAATGAGCAGTTCTTC
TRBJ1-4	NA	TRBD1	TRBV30	CAWSVGTGGEKLFF	TGTGCCTGGAGTGTAGGGACAGGGGGGGAAAAACTGTTTTTT
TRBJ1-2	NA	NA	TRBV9	CASKGQGINYGYTF	TGTGCCAGCAAAGGGCAGGGAATAAACTATGGCTACACCTTC
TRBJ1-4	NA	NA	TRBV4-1	CASSQPRRGGDEKLFF	TGCGCCAGCAGCCAACCTCGAAGGGGTGGTGATGAAAAACTGTTTTTT
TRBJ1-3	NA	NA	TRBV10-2	CASSEQGTSGNTIYF	TGCGCCAGCAGTGAGCAGGGGACATCTGGAAACACCATATATTTT
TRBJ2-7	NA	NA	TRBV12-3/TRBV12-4	CASSFIRGEQYF	TGTGCCAGCAGTTTTATTCGGGGCGAGCAGTACTTC
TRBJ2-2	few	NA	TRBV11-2	CASSQTSVGELFF	TGTGCCAGCAGCCAGACTAGTGTAGGGGAGCTGTTTTTT
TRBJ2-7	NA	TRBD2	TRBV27	CASSLLSGGRYEQYF	TGTGCCAGCAGTTTGCTTAGCGGGGGTCGCTACGAGCAGTACTTC
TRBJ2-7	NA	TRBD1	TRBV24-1	CATSATGTGENEQYF	TGTGCCACCAGTGCCACCGGGACAGGGGAAAACGAGCAGTACTTC
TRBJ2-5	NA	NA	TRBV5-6	CASSPRTAPPQETQYF	TGTGCCAGCAGCCCCCGGACAGCTCCCCCACAAGAGACCCAGTACTTC
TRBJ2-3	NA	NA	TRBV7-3	CASSLSGELDTQYF	TGTGCCAGCAGCTTATCGGGAGAGTTGGATACGCAGTATTTT
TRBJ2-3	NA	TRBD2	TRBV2	CASSQVAGGFPDTQYF	TGTGCCAGCAGCCAAGTAGCGGGGGGGTTTCCAGATACGCAGTATTTT
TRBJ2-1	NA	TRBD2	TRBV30	CAWSVSSVLAGSLYNEQFF	TGTGCCTGGAGTGTCTCGTCCGTACTAGCGGGGAGCCTCTACAATGAGCAGTTCTTC
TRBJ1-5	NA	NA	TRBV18	CASSRTTGSTDQPQHF	TGTGCCAGCTCACGCACCACAGGGAGCACCGATCAGCCCCAGCATTTT
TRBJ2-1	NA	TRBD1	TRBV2	CASSGRQGRVYEQFF	TGTGCCAGCAGTGGACGACAGGGTAGAGTATATGAGCAGTTCTTC
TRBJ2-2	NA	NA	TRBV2	CASDNRVLDTGELFF	TGTGCCAGCGACAACAGGGTCCTAGACACCGGGGAGCTGTTTTTT
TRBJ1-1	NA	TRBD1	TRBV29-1	CSVDDLRQGGAFF	TGCAGCGTTGATGATCTTAGGCAGGGGGGAGCTTTCTTT